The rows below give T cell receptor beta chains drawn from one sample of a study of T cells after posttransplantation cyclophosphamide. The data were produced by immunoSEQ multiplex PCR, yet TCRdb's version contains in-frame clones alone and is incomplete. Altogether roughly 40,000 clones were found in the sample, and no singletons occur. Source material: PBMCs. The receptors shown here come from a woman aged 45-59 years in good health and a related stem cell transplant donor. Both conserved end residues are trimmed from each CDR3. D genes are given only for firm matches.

cdr3_aa: ASSFPGQGRRDGYT
v_call: TRBV28
j_call: TRBJ1-2
d_call: TRBD1

cdr3_aa: AWSVLGADTEAF
v_call: TRBV30
j_call: TRBJ1-1
d_call: NA

cdr3_aa: ASSLGGYSDTQY
v_call: TRBV5-1
j_call: TRBJ2-3
d_call: NA

cdr3_aa: ASSPTTDTQY
v_call: TRBV7-2
j_call: TRBJ2-3
d_call: NA

cdr3_aa: ASSEEGDYGYT
v_call: TRBV2
j_call: TRBJ1-2
d_call: NA

cdr3_aa: ASIQGGLDQPQH
v_call: TRBV28
j_call: TRBJ1-5
d_call: TRBD1

cdr3_aa: ASRPGVGETQY
v_call: TRBV5-1
j_call: TRBJ2-5
d_call: NA

cdr3_aa: ACGQGARSPLH
v_call: TRBV30
j_call: TRBJ1-6
d_call: TRBD1

cdr3_aa: ASSLLPGFYEQY
v_call: TRBV7-2
j_call: TRBJ2-7
d_call: NA

cdr3_aa: ASSPRKRPGANVLT
v_call: TRBV28
j_call: TRBJ2-6
d_call: NA

cdr3_aa: ASRGGTGYSPLH
v_call: TRBV11-2
j_call: TRBJ1-6
d_call: TRBD1

cdr3_aa: ASRTTGGGSYEQY
v_call: TRBV28
j_call: TRBJ2-7
d_call: TRBD1

cdr3_aa: ASGGAGGLNYGYT
v_call: TRBV27
j_call: TRBJ1-2
d_call: NA

cdr3_aa: ASSLDAGQGADEKLF
v_call: TRBV5-1
j_call: TRBJ1-4
d_call: TRBD1

cdr3_aa: SGNRVETEAF
v_call: TRBV29-1
j_call: TRBJ1-1
d_call: NA

cdr3_aa: ASSQVRDSSYGYT
v_call: TRBV14
j_call: TRBJ1-2
d_call: TRBD1

cdr3_aa: SATRDQPQH
v_call: TRBV20-1
j_call: TRBJ1-5
d_call: NA

cdr3_aa: ASSYRDRDGYT
v_call: TRBV27
j_call: TRBJ1-2
d_call: TRBD1

cdr3_aa: ASSLGGGNTIY
v_call: TRBV5-1
j_call: TRBJ1-3
d_call: NA

cdr3_aa: ATRTWRTGNIQY
v_call: TRBV15
j_call: TRBJ2-4
d_call: TRBD1

cdr3_aa: ASSPGLSNQPQH
v_call: TRBV27
j_call: TRBJ1-5
d_call: NA

cdr3_aa: ASRSAGSSYNEQF
v_call: TRBV28
j_call: TRBJ2-1
d_call: TRBD2

cdr3_aa: ASSPAVGTDTQY
v_call: TRBV7-9
j_call: TRBJ2-3
d_call: NA

cdr3_aa: ASSTGTGSTGELF
v_call: TRBV18
j_call: TRBJ2-2
d_call: NA

cdr3_aa: ASSIAVYNEQF
v_call: TRBV19
j_call: TRBJ2-1
d_call: NA

cdr3_aa: ASNLGVGQGDEQF
v_call: TRBV4-1
j_call: TRBJ2-1
d_call: TRBD1

cdr3_aa: ASSQAASWQGFYEQY
v_call: TRBV4-1
j_call: TRBJ2-7
d_call: NA

cdr3_aa: ASSTGTGRNTEAF
v_call: TRBV11-1
j_call: TRBJ1-1
d_call: TRBD1

cdr3_aa: ASSVGPGGSNEQF
v_call: TRBV5-1
j_call: TRBJ2-1
d_call: TRBD2

cdr3_aa: ASSPGTGPQETQY
v_call: TRBV5-5
j_call: TRBJ2-5
d_call: TRBD1

cdr3_aa: ASSFQSGTGVGEQF
v_call: TRBV6-6
j_call: TRBJ2-1
d_call: TRBD1

cdr3_aa: ASSGSRVYWDTEAF
v_call: TRBV13
j_call: TRBJ1-1
d_call: NA

cdr3_aa: ASSLSIAGGAEEQY
v_call: TRBV5-1
j_call: TRBJ2-3
d_call: TRBD2

cdr3_aa: ASSPDGTGSGYT
v_call: TRBV5-1
j_call: TRBJ1-2
d_call: TRBD1

cdr3_aa: ASSLDSNQPQH
v_call: TRBV7-9
j_call: TRBJ1-5
d_call: NA

cdr3_aa: AWSKISGANVLT
v_call: TRBV30
j_call: TRBJ2-6
d_call: NA

cdr3_aa: ASRQGREKLF
v_call: TRBV2
j_call: TRBJ1-4
d_call: TRBD1

cdr3_aa: ASSSPGYGIFSNYGYT
v_call: TRBV9
j_call: TRBJ1-2
d_call: NA

cdr3_aa: ASSLVQIRQGRYYGYT
v_call: TRBV7-9
j_call: TRBJ1-2
d_call: NA

cdr3_aa: ASSADFSGNTIY
v_call: TRBV9
j_call: TRBJ1-3
d_call: NA

cdr3_aa: ASSPRWGGVQDEQY
v_call: TRBV18
j_call: TRBJ2-7
d_call: TRBD2

cdr3_aa: ASSSTLLAGSLDTQY
v_call: TRBV7-8
j_call: TRBJ2-3
d_call: TRBD2

cdr3_aa: ASSWGLATAYNEQF
v_call: TRBV5-5
j_call: TRBJ2-1
d_call: NA

cdr3_aa: ASSKESPGDVTDTQY
v_call: TRBV21-1
j_call: TRBJ2-3
d_call: NA

cdr3_aa: ASTRGLTGTYNEQF
v_call: TRBV28
j_call: TRBJ2-1
d_call: NA

cdr3_aa: ASSQDRTSFAQPQH
v_call: TRBV4-3
j_call: TRBJ1-5
d_call: NA

cdr3_aa: ASSLVEGYTEAF
v_call: TRBV7-8
j_call: TRBJ1-1
d_call: NA

cdr3_aa: ASSPGQGAGDTQY
v_call: TRBV5-1
j_call: TRBJ2-3
d_call: TRBD1

cdr3_aa: ASSSKIGDTEAF
v_call: TRBV7-9
j_call: TRBJ1-1
d_call: NA

cdr3_aa: ASSRQDRGYQETQY
v_call: TRBV5-4
j_call: TRBJ2-5
d_call: TRBD1

cdr3_aa: ASSLDQGVSNEQF
v_call: TRBV13
j_call: TRBJ2-1
d_call: TRBD1